This T cell receptor beta chain was sequenced in a study of Graves' ophthalmopathy and Graves' hyperthyroidism. Study-wide background: Blood was drawn at initial diagnosis, before any treatment.

General study results and limits: For separating ophthalmopathy from stable hyperthyroidism, a 13-signature model gave approximately 90% sensitivity and 80% to 84% specificity.

CDR1 and CDR2 (germline): MGHRA, YSYEKL. The CDR3 is 13 residues long. The V end was cut by 3 bases, the J end by 4 bases, with 10 bases between. As regards this clonotype: What it binds is unknown.

The TCR beta CDR3 regions underwent amplification from RNA transcripts. RT-PCR was first run with HTBI primers, then multiplex PCR in a second round. TCRdb independently ran MiXCR on the multiplex PCR reads; one entry per CDR3 protein. The sample records a few hundred thousand distinct CDR3 sequences, roughly 17% being singletons. Sequencing was performed on peripheral blood. The rearrangement uses TRBV4-1 and TRBJ2-7; D gene ambiguous. This clonotype originated in an adult man with Graves' ophthalmopathy. Here the CDR3 DNA reads TGCGCCAGCAGCCACCAGGACGGTTACGAGCAGTACTTC. It encodes CASSHQDGYEQYF.